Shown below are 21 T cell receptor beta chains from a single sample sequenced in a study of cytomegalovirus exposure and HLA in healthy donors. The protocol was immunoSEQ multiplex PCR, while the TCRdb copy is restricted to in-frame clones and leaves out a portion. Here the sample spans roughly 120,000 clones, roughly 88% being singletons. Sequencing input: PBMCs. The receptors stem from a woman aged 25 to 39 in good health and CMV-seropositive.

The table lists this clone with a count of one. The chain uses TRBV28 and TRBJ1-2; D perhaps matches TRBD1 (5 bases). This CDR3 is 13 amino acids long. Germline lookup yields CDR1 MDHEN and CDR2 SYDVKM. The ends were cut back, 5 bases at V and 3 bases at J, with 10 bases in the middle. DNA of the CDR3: TGTGCCAGCAGTCGACAGTCCTACTATGGCTACACCTTC. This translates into CASSRQSYYGYTF.

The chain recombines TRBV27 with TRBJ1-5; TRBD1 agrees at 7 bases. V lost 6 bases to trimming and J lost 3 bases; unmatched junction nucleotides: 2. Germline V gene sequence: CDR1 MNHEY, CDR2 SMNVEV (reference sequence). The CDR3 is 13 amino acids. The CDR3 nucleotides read TGTGCCAGCAGGACAGGGTCCAATCAGCCCCAGCATTTT. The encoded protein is CASRTGSNQPQHF.

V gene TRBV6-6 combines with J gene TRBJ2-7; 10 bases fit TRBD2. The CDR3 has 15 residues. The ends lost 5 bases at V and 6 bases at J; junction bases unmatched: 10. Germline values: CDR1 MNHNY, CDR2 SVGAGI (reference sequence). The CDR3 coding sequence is TGTGCCAGCAGTCAGCTAGCGGGGGCACGGGCCGAGCAGTACTTC. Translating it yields CASSQLAGARAEQYF.

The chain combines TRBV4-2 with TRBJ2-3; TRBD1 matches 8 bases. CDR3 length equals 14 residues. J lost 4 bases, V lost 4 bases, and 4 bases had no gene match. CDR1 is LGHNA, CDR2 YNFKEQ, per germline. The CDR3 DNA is TGTGCCAGCAGCCCAGGACAGGGTGCAGATACGCAGTATTTT. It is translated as CASSPGQGADTQYF.

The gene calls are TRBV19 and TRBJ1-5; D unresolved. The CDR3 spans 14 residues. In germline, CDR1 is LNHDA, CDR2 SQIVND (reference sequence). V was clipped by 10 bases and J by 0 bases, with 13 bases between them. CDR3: CATLGENSNQPQHF. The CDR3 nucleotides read TGTGCCACCCTGGGAGAAAATAGCAATCAGCCCCAGCATTTT.

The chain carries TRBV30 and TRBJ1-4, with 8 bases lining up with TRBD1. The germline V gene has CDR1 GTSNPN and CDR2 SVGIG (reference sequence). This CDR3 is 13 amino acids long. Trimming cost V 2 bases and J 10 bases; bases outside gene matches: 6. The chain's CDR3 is CAWSQTGALKLFF. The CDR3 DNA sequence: TGTGCCTGGAGTCAGACAGGGGCCTTAAAACTGTTTTTT.

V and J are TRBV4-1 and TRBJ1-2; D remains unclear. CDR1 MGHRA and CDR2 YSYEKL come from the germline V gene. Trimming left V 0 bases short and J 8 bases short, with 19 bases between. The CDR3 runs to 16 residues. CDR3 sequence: CASSQDEGKILVGYTF. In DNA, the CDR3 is TGCGCCAGCAGCCAAGATGAAGGAAAAATTCTAGTCGGCTACACCTTC.

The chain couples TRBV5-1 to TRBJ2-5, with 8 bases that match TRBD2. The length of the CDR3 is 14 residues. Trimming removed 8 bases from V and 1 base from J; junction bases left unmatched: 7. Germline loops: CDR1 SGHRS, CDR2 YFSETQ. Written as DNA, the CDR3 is TGCGCCAGTTCAGAAGCGGGGGTCCAAGAGACCCAGTACTTC. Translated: CASSEAGVQETQYF.

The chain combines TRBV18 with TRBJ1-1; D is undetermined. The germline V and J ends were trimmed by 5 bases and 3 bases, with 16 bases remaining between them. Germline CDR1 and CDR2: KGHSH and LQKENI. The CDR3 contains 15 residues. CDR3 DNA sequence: TGTGCCAGCTCATCCAGACCCCCAGCGGACACTGAAGCTTTCTTT. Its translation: CASSSRPPADTEAFF.

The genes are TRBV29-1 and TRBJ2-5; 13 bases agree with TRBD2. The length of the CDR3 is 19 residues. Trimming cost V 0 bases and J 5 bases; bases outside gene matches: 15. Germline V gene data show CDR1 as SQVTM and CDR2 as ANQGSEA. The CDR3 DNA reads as TGCAGCGTTGAAGATCTTACGACTAGCGGGGGGACCACGGAGGAGACCCAGTACTTC. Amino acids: CSVEDLTTSGGTTEETQYF.

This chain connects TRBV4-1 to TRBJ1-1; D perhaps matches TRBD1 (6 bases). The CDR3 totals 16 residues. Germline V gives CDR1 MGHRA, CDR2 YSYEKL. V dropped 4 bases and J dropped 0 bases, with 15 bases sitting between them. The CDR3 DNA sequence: TGCGCCAGCAGCCCAAACCCGCAGGGGATGAACACTGAAGCTTTCTTT. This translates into CASSPNPQGMNTEAFF.

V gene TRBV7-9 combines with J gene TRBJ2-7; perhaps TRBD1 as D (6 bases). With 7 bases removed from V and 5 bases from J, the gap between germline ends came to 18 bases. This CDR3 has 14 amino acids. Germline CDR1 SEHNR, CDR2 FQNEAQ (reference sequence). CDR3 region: CASTLTGGSNEQYF. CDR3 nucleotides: TGTGCCAGCACCCTGACAGGAGGCAGCAACGAGCAGTACTTC.

The CDR3 is CASRGTSPYEQYF. The CDR3 bases are TGTGCCAGTCGTGGGACATCCCCCTACGAGCAGTACTTC. V is TRBV19 and J is TRBJ2-7; D perhaps matches TRBD1 (6 bases). This CDR3 has 13 residues. CDR1 is LNHDA, CDR2 SQIVND, per germline (reference sequence). Trimming took off 8 bases at V and 2 bases at J, with 13 bases between the two ends.

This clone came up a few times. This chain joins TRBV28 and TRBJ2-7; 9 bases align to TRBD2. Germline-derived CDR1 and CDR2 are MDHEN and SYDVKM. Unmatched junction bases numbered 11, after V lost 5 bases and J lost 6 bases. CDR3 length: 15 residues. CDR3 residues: CASSQTGLARGEQYF. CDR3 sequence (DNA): TGTGCCAGCAGTCAGACCGGACTAGCGCGGGGCGAGCAGTACTTC.

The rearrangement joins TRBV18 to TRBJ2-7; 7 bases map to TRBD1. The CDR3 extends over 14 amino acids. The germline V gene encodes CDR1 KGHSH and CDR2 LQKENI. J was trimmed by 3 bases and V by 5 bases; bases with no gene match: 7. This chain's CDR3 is CASSTGTVYYEQYF. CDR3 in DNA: TGTGCCAGCTCAACCGGGACAGTGTACTACGAGCAGTACTTC.

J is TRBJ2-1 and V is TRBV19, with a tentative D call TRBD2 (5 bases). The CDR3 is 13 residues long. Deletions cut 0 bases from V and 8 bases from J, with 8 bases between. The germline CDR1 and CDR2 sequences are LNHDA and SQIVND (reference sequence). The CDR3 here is CASSIDRGYEQFF. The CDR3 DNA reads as TGTGCCAGTAGTATAGATCGGGGATATGAGCAGTTCTTC. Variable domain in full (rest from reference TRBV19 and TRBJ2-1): DGGITQSPKYLFRKEGQNVTLSCEQNLNHDAMYWYRQDPGQGLRLIYYSQIVNDFQKGDIAEGYSVSREKKESFPLTVTSAQKNPTAFYLCASSIDRGYEQFFGPGTRLTVL.

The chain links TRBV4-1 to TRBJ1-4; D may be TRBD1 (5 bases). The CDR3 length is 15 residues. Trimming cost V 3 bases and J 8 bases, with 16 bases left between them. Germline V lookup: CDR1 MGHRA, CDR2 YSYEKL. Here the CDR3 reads CASSQLRVEREKLFF. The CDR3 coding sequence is TGCGCCAGCAGCCAGCTCAGGGTGGAGAGAGAAAAACTGTTTTTT.

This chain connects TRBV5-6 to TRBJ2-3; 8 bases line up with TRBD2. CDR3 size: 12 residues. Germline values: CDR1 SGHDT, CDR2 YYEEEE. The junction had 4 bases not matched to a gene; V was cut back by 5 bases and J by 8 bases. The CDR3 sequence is CASRAGGGTQYF. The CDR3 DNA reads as TGTGCCAGCAGGGCGGGAGGAGGTACGCAGTATTTT.

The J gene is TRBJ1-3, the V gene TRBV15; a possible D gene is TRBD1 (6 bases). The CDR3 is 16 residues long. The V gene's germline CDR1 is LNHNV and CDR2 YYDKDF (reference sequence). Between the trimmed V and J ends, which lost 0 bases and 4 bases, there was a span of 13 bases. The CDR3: CATSRDRGQFGNTIYF. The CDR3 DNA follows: TGTGCCACCAGCAGAGATCGAGGACAGTTCGGAAACACCATATATTTT.

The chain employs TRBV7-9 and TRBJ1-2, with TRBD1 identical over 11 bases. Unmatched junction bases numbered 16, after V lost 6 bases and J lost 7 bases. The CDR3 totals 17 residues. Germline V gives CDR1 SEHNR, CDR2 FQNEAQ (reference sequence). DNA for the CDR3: TGTGCCAGCAGGCTGTATACCTACGGGACAGGGGGAAGTGGCTACACCTTC. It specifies CASRLYTYGTGGSGYTF.

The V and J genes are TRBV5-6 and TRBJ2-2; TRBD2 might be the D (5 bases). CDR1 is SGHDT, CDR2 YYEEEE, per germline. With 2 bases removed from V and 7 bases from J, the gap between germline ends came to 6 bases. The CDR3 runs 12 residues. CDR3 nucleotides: TGTGCCAGCAGCTTAGGAGGCGGGGAGCTGTTTTTT. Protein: CASSLGGGELFF.